The 8 T cell receptor beta chains below were found in one sample sequenced in a study of T cell responses to AZD1222 COVID-19 vaccine (dated by TCRdb to the early 2020s). Preparation of the library involved the immunoSEQ multiplex PCR assay. This is the immuneACCESS table as TCRdb keeps it, with only in-frame sequences that have V and J called. A part of the clones is gone; compared with another copy, unresolved V genes explain less than half, and the rest is unexplained. In all, the sample holds about 160,000 clones, and about 90% of those were seen once. The ten largest clones add up to 1.5% to 2% of the sample. The time point label here, explained by the study, means: baseline before first vaccination. The sample was peripheral blood, taken on day 0 of AZD1222 vaccination. Receptors were obtained from an adult in good health.

This chain joins TRBV7-9 and TRBJ2-2, with 12 bases lining up with TRBD2. With V trimmed by 5 bases and J by 0 bases, 4 bases remained unmatched. The CDR3 consists of 17 residues. Germline CDR1 and CDR2: SEHNR and FQNEAQ (reference sequence). The CDR3 DNA is TGTGCCAGCAGCCCACGACTAGCGGGAGCGAACACCGGGGAGCTGTTTTTT. The encoded protein is CASSPRLAGANTGELFF. Filled out from reference TRBV7-9 and TRBJ2-2, the complete variable domain reads DTGVSQNPRHKITKRGQNVTFRCDPISEHNRLYWYRQTLGQGPEFLTYFQNEAQLEKSRLLSDRFSAERPKGSFSTLEIQRTEQGDSAMYLCASSPRLAGANTGELFFGEGSRLTVL.

The chain uses TRBV7-2 and TRBJ2-7; 9 bases are a match to TRBD2. Trimming removed 0 bases from V and 6 bases from J; junction bases left unmatched: 6. The CDR3 has 15 residues. The germline V gene has CDR1 SGHTA and CDR2 FQGNSA. The CDR3 nucleotides read TGTGCCAGCAGCTTAGCTCTAGCGGGAACAGTCGAGCAGTACTTC. Residues: CASSLALAGTVEQYF.

The chain carries TRBV4-3 and TRBJ1-5; TRBD1 might be the D (6 bases). Trimming shortened V by 2 bases and J by 6 bases, and 14 bases separated the two germline ends. The CDR3 has 15 amino acids. Germline V lookup: CDR1 LGHNA, CDR2 YSLEER. The CDR3 bases are TGCGCCAGCAGCCAAAGTAGGGGGTTCGGTCAGCCCCAGCATTTT. Amino acids: CASSQSRGFGQPQHF.

This clone was detected once. The V call is TRBV13, the J call TRBJ1-1; 7 bases line up with TRBD1. This CDR3 contains 13 residues. CDR1 is PRHDT and CDR2 is FYEKMQ in the germline V gene (reference sequence). The V gene end was trimmed by 5 bases and the J gene end by 7 bases; junction bases not matched to a gene: 7. The CDR3 sequence is CASSRGQDVEAFF. CDR3 coding DNA: TGTGCCAGCAGCCGTGGACAGGACGTTGAAGCTTTCTTT.

The CDR3: CASSPSSGRNTEAFF. The CDR3 nucleotides read TGTGCCAGCAGTCCATCCTCCGGCCGCAACACTGAAGCTTTCTTT. The chain links TRBV6-5 to TRBJ1-1; no firm D call. The CDR3 contains 15 residues. The V end was cut by 5 bases, the J end by 2 bases, with 15 bases between. Germline V CDR1 and CDR2: MNHEY, SVGAGI.

This sequence joins TRBV11-3 and TRBJ2-3; D not certain. V was clipped by 2 bases and J by 4 bases, with 7 bases between them. Germline V gene lookup returns CDR1 SGHNT and CDR2 YENEEA. This CDR3 contains 13 residues. The CDR3 DNA is TGTGCCAGCAGCTTACGAACCTCAGATACGCAGTATTTT. This codes for CASSLRTSDTQYF.

V is TRBV28 and J is TRBJ1-1; unclear D gene. V was shortened by 4 bases and J by 1 base, with 16 bases between the two germline ends. This CDR3 contains 16 residues. The germline CDR1 and CDR2 sequences are MDHEN and SYDVKM. CDR3 loop: CASSSETYWGNTEAFF. CDR3 bases: TGTGCCAGCAGTTCAGAGACATACTGGGGGAACACTGAAGCTTTCTTT.

The V call is TRBV13, the J call TRBJ1-2; D possibly corresponds to TRBD1 (6 bases). Looked up from germline, CDR1 is PRHDT and CDR2 is FYEKMQ (reference sequence). Trimming shortened V by 5 bases and J by 4 bases, and 11 bases separated the two germline ends. CDR3 length: 13 amino acids. DNA for the CDR3: TGTGCCAGCAGCCCCGGGACATTCTATGGCTACACCTTC. Translated, it gives CASSPGTFYGYTF.